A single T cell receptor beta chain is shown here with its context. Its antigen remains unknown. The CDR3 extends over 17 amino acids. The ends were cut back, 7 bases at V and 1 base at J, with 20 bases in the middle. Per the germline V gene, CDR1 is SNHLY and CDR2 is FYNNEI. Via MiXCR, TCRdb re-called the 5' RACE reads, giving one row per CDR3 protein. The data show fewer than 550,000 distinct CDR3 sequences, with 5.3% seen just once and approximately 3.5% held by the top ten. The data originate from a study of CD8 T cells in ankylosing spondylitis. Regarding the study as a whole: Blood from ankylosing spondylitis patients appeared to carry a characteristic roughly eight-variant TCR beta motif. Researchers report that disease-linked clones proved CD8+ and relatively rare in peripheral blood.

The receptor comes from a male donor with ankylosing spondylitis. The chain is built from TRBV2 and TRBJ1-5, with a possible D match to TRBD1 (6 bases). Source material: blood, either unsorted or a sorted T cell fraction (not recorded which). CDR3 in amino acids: CASTDGGPSFSNQPQHF. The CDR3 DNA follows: TGTGCCAGCACGGACGGGGGGCCTAGTTTCAGCAATCAGCCCCAGCATTTT.